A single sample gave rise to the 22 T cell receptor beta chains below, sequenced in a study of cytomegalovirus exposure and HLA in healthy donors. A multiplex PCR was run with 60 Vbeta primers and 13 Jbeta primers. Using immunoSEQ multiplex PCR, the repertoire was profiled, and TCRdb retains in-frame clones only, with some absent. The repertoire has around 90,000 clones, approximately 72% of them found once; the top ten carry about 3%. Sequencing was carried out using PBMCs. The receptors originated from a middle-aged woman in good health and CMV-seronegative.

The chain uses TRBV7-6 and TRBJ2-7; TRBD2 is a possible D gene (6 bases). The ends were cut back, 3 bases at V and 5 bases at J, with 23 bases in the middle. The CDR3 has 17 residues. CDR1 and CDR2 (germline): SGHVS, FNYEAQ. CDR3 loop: CASSLLGGGGKFDEQYF. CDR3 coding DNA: TGTGCCAGCAGCTTGCTTGGTGGTGGCGGGAAATTCGACGAGCAGTACTTC.

The CDR3 coding sequence is TGTGCCAGTAGTACCCGGACAGGGTATACGGAGCAGTTCTTC. It translates to CASSTRTGYTEQFF. The J gene is TRBJ2-1, the V gene TRBV19, with 8 positions matching TRBD1. V shed 4 bases and J 10 bases; nucleotides not matched to a gene: 9. This CDR3 is 14 amino acids long. Germline V gene lookup returns CDR1 LNHDA and CDR2 SQIVND (reference sequence).

This CDR3 is CASMGTSRNNEQFF. In DNA, the CDR3 is TGTGCCAGCATGGGCACTAGCCGCAACAATGAGCAGTTCTTC. This chain connects TRBV28 to TRBJ2-1; a possible D gene is TRBD2 (6 bases). The CDR3 totals 14 residues. CDR1 and CDR2 from the germline V gene are MDHEN and SYDVKM. V shed 7 bases and J shed 5 bases, with 15 bases lying between them. The full variable domain, in which reference TRBV28 and TRBJ2-1 provide the parts outside the CDR3, is DVKVTQSSRYLVKRTGEKVFLECVQDMDHENMFWYRQDPGLGLRLIYFSYDVKMKEKGDIPEGYSVSREKKERFSLILESASTNQTSMYLCASMGTSRNNEQFFGPGTRLTVL.

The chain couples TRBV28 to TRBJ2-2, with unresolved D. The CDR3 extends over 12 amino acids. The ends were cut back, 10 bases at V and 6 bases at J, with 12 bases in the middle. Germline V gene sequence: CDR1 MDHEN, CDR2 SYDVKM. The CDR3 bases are TGTGCCACCGTACGGGTTCCCGGGGAGCTGTTTTTT. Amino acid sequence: CATVRVPGELFF.

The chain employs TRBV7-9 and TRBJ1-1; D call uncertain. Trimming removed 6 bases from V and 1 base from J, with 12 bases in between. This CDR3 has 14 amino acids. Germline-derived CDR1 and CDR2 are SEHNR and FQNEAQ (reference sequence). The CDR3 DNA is TGTGCCAGCAGGGACTCCCCCGCGAACACTGAAGCTTTCTTT. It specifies CASRDSPANTEAFF. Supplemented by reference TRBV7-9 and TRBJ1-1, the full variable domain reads DTGVSQNPRHKITKRGQNVTFRCDPISEHNRLYWYRQTLGQGPEFLTYFQNEAQLEKSRLLSDRFSAERPKGSFSTLEIQRTEQGDSAMYLCASRDSPANTEAFFGQGTRLTVV.

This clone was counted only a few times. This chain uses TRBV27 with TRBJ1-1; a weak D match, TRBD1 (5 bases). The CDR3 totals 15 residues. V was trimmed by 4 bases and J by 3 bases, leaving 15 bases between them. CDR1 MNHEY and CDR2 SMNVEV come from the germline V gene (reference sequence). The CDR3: CASSYDPQGYTEAFF. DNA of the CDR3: TGTGCCAGCAGTTACGACCCCCAGGGTTACACTGAAGCTTTCTTT.

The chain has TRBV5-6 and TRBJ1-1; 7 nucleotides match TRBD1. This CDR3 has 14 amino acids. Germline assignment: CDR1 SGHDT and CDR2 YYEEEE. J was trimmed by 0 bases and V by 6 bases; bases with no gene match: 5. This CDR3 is CASTQGVMNTEAFF. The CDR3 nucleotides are TGTGCCAGCACCCAGGGGGTCATGAACACTGAAGCTTTCTTT.

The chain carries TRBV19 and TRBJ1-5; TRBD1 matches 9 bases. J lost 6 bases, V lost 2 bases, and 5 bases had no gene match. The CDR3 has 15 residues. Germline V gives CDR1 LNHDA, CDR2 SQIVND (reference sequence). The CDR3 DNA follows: TGTGCCAGTAGTATAAGGACAGGGGAGGGTCAGCCCCAGCATTTT. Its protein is CASSIRTGEGQPQHF. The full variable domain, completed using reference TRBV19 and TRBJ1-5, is DGGITQSPKYLFRKEGQNVTLSCEQNLNHDAMYWYRQDPGQGLRLIYYSQIVNDFQKGDIAEGYSVSREKKESFPLTVTSAQKNPTAFYLCASSIRTGEGQPQHFGDGTRLSIL.

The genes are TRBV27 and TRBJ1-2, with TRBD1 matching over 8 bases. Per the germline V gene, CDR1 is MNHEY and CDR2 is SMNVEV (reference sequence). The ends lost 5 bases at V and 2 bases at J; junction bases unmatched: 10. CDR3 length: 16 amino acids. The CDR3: CASSRTGFYENYGYTF. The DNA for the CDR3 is TGTGCCAGCAGTAGGACAGGGTTTTATGAAAACTATGGCTACACCTTC.

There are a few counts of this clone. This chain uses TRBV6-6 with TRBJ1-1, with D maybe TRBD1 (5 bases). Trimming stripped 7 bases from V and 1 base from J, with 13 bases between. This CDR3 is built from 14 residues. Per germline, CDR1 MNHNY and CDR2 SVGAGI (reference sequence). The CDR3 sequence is CASKEGRENTEAFF. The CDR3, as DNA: TGTGCCAGCAAGGAGGGACGGGAGAACACTGAAGCTTTCTTT.

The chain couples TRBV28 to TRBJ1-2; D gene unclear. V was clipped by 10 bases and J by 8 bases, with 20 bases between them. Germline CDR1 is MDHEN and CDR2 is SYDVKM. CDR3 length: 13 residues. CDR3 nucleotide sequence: TGTGCCATACGGACTGCGGTACTTCAGGGCTACACCTTC. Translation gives CAIRTAVLQGYTF.

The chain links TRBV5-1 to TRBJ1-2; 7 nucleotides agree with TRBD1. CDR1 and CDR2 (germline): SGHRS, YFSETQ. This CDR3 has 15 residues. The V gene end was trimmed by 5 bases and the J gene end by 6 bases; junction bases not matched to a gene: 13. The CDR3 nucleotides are TGCGCCAGCAGTCTTGACAGGGCCTTGCGGAATGGCTACACCTTC. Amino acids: CASSLDRALRNGYTF.

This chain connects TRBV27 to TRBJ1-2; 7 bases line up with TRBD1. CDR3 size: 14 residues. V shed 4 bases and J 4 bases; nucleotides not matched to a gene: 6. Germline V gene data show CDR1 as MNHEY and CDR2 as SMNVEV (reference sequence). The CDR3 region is CASSSRGGAYGYTF. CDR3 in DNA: TGTGCCAGCAGTTCTCGAGGGGGCGCCTATGGCTACACCTTC.

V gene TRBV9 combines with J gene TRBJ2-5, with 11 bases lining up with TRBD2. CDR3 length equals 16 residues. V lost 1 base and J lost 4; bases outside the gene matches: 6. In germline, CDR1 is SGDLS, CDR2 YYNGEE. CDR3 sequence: CASSVTTSGIGETQYF. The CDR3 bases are TGTGCCAGCAGCGTAACGACTAGCGGGATCGGAGAGACCCAGTACTTC. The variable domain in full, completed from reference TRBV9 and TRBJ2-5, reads DSGVTQTPKHLITATGQRVTLRCSPRSGDLSVYWYQQSLDQGLQFLIQYYNGEERAKGNILERFSAQQFPDLHSELNLSSLELGDSALYFCASSVTTSGIGETQYFGPGTRLLVL.

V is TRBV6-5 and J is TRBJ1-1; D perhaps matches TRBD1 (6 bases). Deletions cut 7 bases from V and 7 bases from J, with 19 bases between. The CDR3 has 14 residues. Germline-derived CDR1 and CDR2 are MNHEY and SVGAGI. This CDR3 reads CASNNLRGRREAFF. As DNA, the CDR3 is TGTGCCAGCAATAATCTCAGGGGACGACGTGAAGCTTTCTTT.

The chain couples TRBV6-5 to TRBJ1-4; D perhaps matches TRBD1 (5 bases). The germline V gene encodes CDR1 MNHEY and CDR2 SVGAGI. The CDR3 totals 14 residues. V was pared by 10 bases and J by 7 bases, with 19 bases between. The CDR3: CATHLQAGSEKLFF. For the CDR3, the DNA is TGTGCCACACACCTACAGGCCGGGAGTGAAAAACTGTTTTTT.

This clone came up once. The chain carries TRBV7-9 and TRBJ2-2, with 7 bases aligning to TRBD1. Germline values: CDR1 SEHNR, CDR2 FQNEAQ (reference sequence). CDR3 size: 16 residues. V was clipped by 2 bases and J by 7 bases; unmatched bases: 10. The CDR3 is CASSLLGTAEFGELFF. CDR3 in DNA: TGTGCCAGCAGCTTACTTGGGACAGCCGAATTCGGGGAGCTGTTTTTT.

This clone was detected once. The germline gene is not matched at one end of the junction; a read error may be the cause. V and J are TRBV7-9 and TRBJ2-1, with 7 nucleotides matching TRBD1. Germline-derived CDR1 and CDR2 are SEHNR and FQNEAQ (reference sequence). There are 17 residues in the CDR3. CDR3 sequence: CSSSRIGGTVGYNEQFF. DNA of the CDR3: TGTTCCAGCAGCCGCATAGGGGGCACAGTAGGCTACAATGAGCAGTTCTTC.

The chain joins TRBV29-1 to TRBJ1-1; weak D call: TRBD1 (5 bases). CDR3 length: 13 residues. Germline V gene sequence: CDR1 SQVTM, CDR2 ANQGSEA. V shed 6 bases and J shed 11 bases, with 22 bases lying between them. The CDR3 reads CSVSLRAGGGAFF. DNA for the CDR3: TGCAGCGTCTCCCTCAGGGCGGGGGGTGGTGCTTTCTTT.

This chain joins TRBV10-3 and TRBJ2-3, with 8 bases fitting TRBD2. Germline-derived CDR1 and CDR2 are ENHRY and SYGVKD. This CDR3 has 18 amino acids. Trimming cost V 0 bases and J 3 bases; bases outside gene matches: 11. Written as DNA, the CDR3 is TGTGCCATCAGTGAGTCGCCCCCTGGACTAGCAGGAACAGATACGCAGTATTTT. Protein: CAISESPPGLAGTDTQYF.

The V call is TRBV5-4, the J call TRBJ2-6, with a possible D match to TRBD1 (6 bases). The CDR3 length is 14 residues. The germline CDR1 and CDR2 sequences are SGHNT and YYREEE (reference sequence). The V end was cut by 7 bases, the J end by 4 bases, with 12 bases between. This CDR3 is CASSQGVGANVLTF. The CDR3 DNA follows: TGTGCCAGCTCACAGGGAGTGGGGGCCAACGTCCTGACTTTC.

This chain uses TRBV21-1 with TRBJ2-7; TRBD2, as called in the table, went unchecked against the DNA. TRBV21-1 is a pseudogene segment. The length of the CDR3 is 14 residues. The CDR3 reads CAARGLAGSYEQYF. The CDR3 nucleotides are TGTGCCGCCCGGGGACTAGCGGGATCCTACGAGCAGTACTTC.